The 21 T cell receptor beta chains below all came from one sample that was sequenced in a study of human T cells and chemical hapten exposure. Each cDNA molecule in the library carried unique molecular identifiers. A single record per CDR3 protein comes from TCRdb applying MiXCR to the reads. Of over 250 distinct CDR3 sequences listed, about 48% are singletons. Treatment reported: therapeutic diphenylcyclopropenone sensitization with weekly scalp DPC. The sample consisted of whole blood, taken before DPC sensitization or 2, 6, or about 24 weeks after (not recorded which). These receptors were taken from an adult with alopecia areata. Some clones in this sample may be carry-over from other donors' samples. This table probably holds off-target reads from a library built for another chain.

The CDR3 region has the DNA TGTGCCAGCGTCAAACGGGGGCCTCAAGCTTTCTTT. This gives the protein CASVKRGPQAFF. The rearrangement uses TRBV28 and TRBJ1-1; D might be TRBD1 (6 bases). Looked up from germline, CDR1 is MDHEN and CDR2 is SYDVKM. The V gene lost 8 bases and the J gene lost 9 bases, with 16 bases spanning the gap. The CDR3 length is 12 residues.

The V and J genes are TRBV12-3 or TRBV12-4 and TRBJ1-2; maybe TRBD1 (5 bases). Trimming shortened V by 5 bases and J by 8 bases, and 15 bases separated the two germline ends. The CDR3 covers 13 residues. The CDR3: CASSPRGVEGYTF. CDR3 in DNA: TGTGCCAGCAGTCCTCGGGGGGTTGAGGGCTACACCTTC.

V usage is TRBV4-2 and J usage is TRBJ2-2; D gene uncertain. CDR1 is LGHNA, CDR2 YNFKEQ, per germline. V was cut by 4 bases and J by 6 bases, with 9 bases left in between. The CDR3 loop spans 13 amino acids. CDR3 residues: CASSPSGAGELFF. The CDR3 nucleotides are TGTGCCAGCAGCCCGTCCGGAGCCGGGGAGCTGTTTTTT.

The chain couples TRBV18 to TRBJ2-3; perhaps TRBD2 as D (6 bases). With 3 bases removed from V and 0 bases from J, the gap between germline ends came to 13 bases. The CDR3 loop spans 16 amino acids. Germline loops: CDR1 KGHSH, CDR2 LQKENI. CDR3 nucleotides: TGTGCCAGCTCACCCCGTAGCGGAGATAGCACAGATACGCAGTATTTT. This sequence encodes CASSPRSGDSTDTQYF.

CDR3 protein: CSVRGQAYEQYF. The CDR3 DNA is TGCAGCGTCCGGGGACAGGCCTACGAGCAGTACTTC. The chain has TRBV29-1 and TRBJ2-7, with TRBD1 matching over 8 bases. Germline CDR1 and CDR2: SQVTM and ANQGSEA. The CDR3 totals 12 residues. Trimming removed 6 bases from V and 2 bases from J; junction bases left unmatched: 3.

The CDR3 nucleotides are TGTGCCAGCAGCTACAACTCCGGGACAGGGCTGGAGACCCAGTACTTC. This translates into CASSYNSGTGLETQYF. The chain joins TRBV4-2 to TRBJ2-5, with 9 positions matching TRBD1. J gave up 5 bases and V 5 bases, and 12 bases lay outside the gene matches. The germline gives CDR1 LGHNA, CDR2 YNFKEQ. This CDR3 spans 16 amino acids.

This chain connects TRBV7-8 to TRBJ2-1; possibly TRBD2 for D (5 bases). From germline, CDR1 is SGHVS and CDR2 FQNEAQ. The CDR3 is made up of 15 amino acids. V was cut by 1 base and J by 4 bases, with 11 bases left in between. CDR3 in amino acids: CASSLGGASYNEQFF. The CDR3, as DNA: TGTGCCAGCAGCTTAGGGGGAGCGTCGTACAATGAGCAGTTCTTC.

The V and J genes are TRBV28 and TRBJ1-2, with D uncertain. Germline V CDR1 and CDR2: MDHEN, SYDVKM. V lost 6 bases and J lost 0, with 8 bases in between. There are 13 residues in the CDR3. CDR3 protein: CASSRTTNYGYTF. For the CDR3, the DNA is TGTGCCAGCAGCCGGACTACTAACTATGGCTACACCTTC.

The chain has TRBV6-2 or TRBV6-3 and TRBJ2-3; D unclear. The V gene lost 3 bases and the J gene lost 2 bases, with 18 bases spanning the gap. The CDR3 covers 17 residues. The V gene's germline CDR1 is MNHEY and CDR2 SVGEGT. As DNA, the CDR3 is TGTGCCAGCAGTTATGCAGCCCTTTTTACAATCACAGATACGCAGTATTTT. This gives the protein CASSYAALFTITDTQYF.

This clonotype appeared a few times. The chain combines TRBV9 with TRBJ2-3; D gene ambiguous. Trimming took off 7 bases at V and 2 bases at J, with 17 bases between the two ends. The germline V gene has CDR1 SGDLS and CDR2 YYNGEE. The CDR3 sequence is 15 residues long. This CDR3 is CASRKDVLLTDTQYF. CDR3 DNA: TGTGCCAGCCGCAAGGACGTACTGCTCACAGATACGCAGTATTTT.

This clonotype has a handful of counts. The V and J genes are TRBV12-3 or TRBV12-4 and TRBJ1-1; no firm D call. Trimming cost V 3 bases and J 3 bases, with 5 bases left between them. CDR3 length: 12 residues. The CDR3 here is CASSLGYTEAFF. The CDR3 DNA follows: TGTGCCAGCAGTTTGGGTTACACTGAAGCTTTCTTT.

The chain is built from TRBV6-2 or TRBV6-3 and TRBJ2-7; D is uncertain. The germline V gene encodes CDR1 MNHEY and CDR2 SVGEGT. This CDR3 comprises 14 residues. Deletions cut 2 bases from V and 5 bases from J, with 13 bases between. The CDR3: CASSYDPGVNEQYF. In nucleotides, the CDR3 is TGTGCCAGCAGTTACGATCCGGGTGTCAACGAGCAGTACTTC.

The rearrangement links TRBV14 to TRBJ1-1; D remains unclear. Between the trimmed V and J ends, which lost 5 bases and 5 bases, there was a span of 12 bases. This CDR3 has 13 residues. The germline CDR1 and CDR2 sequences are SGHDN and FVKESK. The CDR3 here is CASSGVLGTEAFF. The CDR3 coding sequence is TGTGCCAGCAGCGGGGTATTAGGTACTGAAGCTTTCTTT. The entire variable domain, with the rest obtained from reference TRBV14 and TRBJ1-1, is as follows: EAGVTQFPSHSVIEKGQTVTLRCDPISGHDNLYWYRRVMGKEIKFLLHFVKESKQDESGMPNNRFLAERTGGTYSTLKVQPAELEDSGVYFCASSGVLGTEAFFGQGTRLTVV.

CDR3 residues: CASTRSNTQYF. The CDR3 nucleotides are TGTGCCAGCACTAGGTCAAATACGCAGTATTTT. The V and J genes are TRBV25-1 and TRBJ2-3; D is ambiguous. The V end lost 7 bases, the J end lost 7 bases, and 9 bases lay between the germline ends. Germline V lookup: CDR1 MGHDK, CDR2 SYGVNS. The CDR3 is 11 residues long.

The rearrangement uses TRBV24-1 and TRBJ2-2; D possibly corresponds to TRBD1 (6 bases). V was shortened by 4 bases and J by 3 bases, with 11 bases between the two germline ends. Germline CDR1 reads KGHDR; CDR2 reads SFDVKD. The CDR3 contains 15 residues. The CDR3 here is CATSDPSGDTGELFF. As DNA, the CDR3 is TGTGCCACCAGTGACCCTTCAGGGGACACCGGGGAGCTGTTTTTT.

This chain connects TRBV7-6 to TRBJ2-2; the D call may be TRBD1 or TRBD2 (5 bases each). Germline V gene sequence: CDR1 SGHVS, CDR2 FNYEAQ. Trimming stripped 1 base from V and 5 bases from J, with 11 bases between. The CDR3 has 15 residues. The CDR3 region has the DNA TGTGCCAGCAGCTTAGGAGGGGCGCTGACCGGGGAGCTGTTTTTT. Protein product: CASSLGGALTGELFF.

This clonotype was recorded a few times. The genes are TRBV6-2 or TRBV6-3 and TRBJ2-7, with no clear D. Between the trimmed V and J ends, which lost 0 bases and 2 bases, there was a span of 5 bases. Germline CDR1 reads MNHEY; CDR2 reads SVGEGT. This CDR3 contains 13 residues. For the CDR3, the DNA is TGTGCCAGCAGTTACTCCATGGCCTACGAGCAGTACTTC. It specifies CASSYSMAYEQYF.

The chain employs TRBV27 and TRBJ1-1, with D uncertain. Germline CDR1 reads MNHEY; CDR2 reads SMNVEV (reference sequence). The V end was cut by 7 bases, the J end by 4 bases, with 13 bases between. The CDR3 runs 13 residues. The CDR3 sequence is CASKGLLATEAFF. The DNA of the CDR3 is TGTGCCAGCAAGGGCTTGTTGGCCACTGAAGCTTTCTTT.

On this clonotype: At one of its ends the junction is not consistent with the germline gene, which may arise from a read error. This CDR3 reads CVSSLRQGGNQPQHF. DNA of the CDR3: TGTGTCAGCAGTCTTCGACAGGGCGGCAATCAGCCCCAGCATTTT. The chain recombines TRBV2 with TRBJ1-5; 7 nucleotides match TRBD1. The CDR3 contains 15 residues. Germline V CDR1 and CDR2: SNHLY, FYNNEI.

This clonotype occurred a few times. The rearrangement uses TRBV20-1 and TRBJ2-5; TRBD1 matches 8 bases. The germline gives CDR1 DFQATT, CDR2 SNEGSKA (reference sequence). This CDR3 has 14 amino acids. The V and J ends lost 6 bases and 5 bases, in that order; junction bases with no gene match: 11. The CDR3 loop reads CSASTGTGRETQYF. In DNA form, the CDR3 reads TGCAGTGCCTCAACCGGGACAGGACGGGAGACCCAGTACTTC.

The gene calls are TRBV10-3 and TRBJ2-1; D may be TRBD1 (6 bases). CDR1 and CDR2 (germline): ENHRY, SYGVKD. This CDR3 spans 16 amino acids. The V end lost 6 bases, the J end lost 0 bases, and 15 bases lay between the germline ends. The CDR3 nucleotides are TGTGCCATCAGACAACAGGGCACGAGCTCCTACAATGAGCAGTTCTTC. This sequence encodes CAIRQQGTSSYNEQFF.